Listed here are 24 T cell receptor beta chains from one sample, sequenced in a study of blood T cell repertoires in COVID-19 (dated by TCRdb to the early 2020s). Libraries were built with the immunoSEQ multiplex PCR assay. Imported from immuneACCESS, the table was reduced by TCRdb to in-frame sequences with V and J called. These copies leave out some clones; in studies compared against another copy, an unresolved V gene accounts for under half, and the cause of the remainder is not known. Here the sample has about 200,000 clones; about 90% occur a single time. The top ten clonotypes cover approximately 1.5% of the sample. The source material was peripheral blood. These receptors all stem from a man aged 18 to 29 with active or convalescent COVID-19.

V is TRBV7-2 and J is TRBJ2-5; D unclear. Germline lookup yields CDR1 SGHTA and CDR2 FQGNSA. V was shortened by 1 base and J by 4 bases, with 7 bases between the two germline ends. CDR3 length: 13 amino acids. This CDR3 is CASSLGGTETQYF. DNA for the CDR3: TGTGCCAGCAGCTTAGGTGGCACAGAGACCCAGTACTTC.

V gene TRBV11-2 combines with J gene TRBJ1-2; maybe TRBD1 (5 bases). The CDR3 loop spans 13 amino acids. Germline assignment: CDR1 SGHAT and CDR2 FQNNGV. V lost 3 bases to trimming and J lost 7 bases, with 12 bases between them. The CDR3 DNA sequence: TGTGCCAGCAGCTTCAGCCAGGGTGTTGGCTACACCTTC. Protein product: CASSFSQGVGYTF.

The chain recombines TRBV19 with TRBJ2-1, with TRBD2 as a possible D gene (5 bases). Germline-derived CDR1 and CDR2 are LNHDA and SQIVND (reference sequence). The CDR3 has 18 residues. V lost 3 bases, J lost 3 bases, and 21 bases lay in between. For the CDR3, the DNA is TGTGCCAGTAGTATGTTTCTAGCCGGGGAGCACGGCTACAATGAGCAGTTCTTC. It translates to CASSMFLAGEHGYNEQFF.

This clone has just one count. The chain has TRBV6-6 and TRBJ1-2, with a tentative D call TRBD1 (5 bases). The CDR3 consists of 15 residues. Germline V gives CDR1 MNHNY, CDR2 SVGAGI (reference sequence). The V end lost 2 bases, the J end lost 0 bases, and 10 bases lay between the germline ends. The CDR3 DNA reads as TGTGCCAGCAGTTACGACGGGGGATCTAACTATGGCTACACCTTC. The encoded protein is CASSYDGGSNYGYTF.

This clone was seen a handful of times. This chain connects TRBV28 to TRBJ2-7; a weak D match, TRBD2 (5 bases). Trimming removed 1 base at V and 0 bases at J, with 22 bases between. The CDR3 length is 19 residues. CDR1 and CDR2 (germline): MDHEN, SYDVKM. The CDR3: CASSLSPIDPAARSYEQYF. The DNA for the CDR3 is TGTGCCAGCAGTTTATCCCCAATAGACCCAGCGGCACGCTCCTACGAGCAGTACTTC.

V usage is TRBV30 and J usage is TRBJ1-2, with TRBD1 as a possible D gene (5 bases). The CDR3 extends over 13 amino acids. V was pared by 0 bases and J by 4 bases, with 9 bases between. Germline-derived CDR1 and CDR2 are GTSNPN and SVGIG (reference sequence). CDR3 sequence reads: CAWSVRGSYGYTF. The CDR3 DNA reads as TGTGCCTGGAGTGTACGGGGGTCCTATGGCTACACCTTC.

The rearrangement joins TRBV19 to TRBJ2-2; a possible D gene is TRBD2 (5 bases). Deletions cut 8 bases from V and 8 bases from J, with 18 bases between. The CDR3 runs 14 residues. The germline gives CDR1 LNHDA, CDR2 SQIVND (reference sequence). CDR3 nucleotides: TGTGCCAGTCGGAGGTTGTTACTCGGTGGGGAGCTGTTTTTT. Its protein product is CASRRLLLGGELFF.

The chain carries TRBV15 and TRBJ2-1; 8 bases map to TRBD1. The CDR3 has 14 residues. CDR1 LNHNV and CDR2 YYDKDF come from the germline V gene (reference sequence). The V and J ends lost 3 bases and 3 bases, in that order; junction bases with no gene match: 1. CDR3 nucleotides: TGTGCCACCAGCAGGGACAGGGACTACAATGAGCAGTTCTTC. Amino acids: CATSRDRDYNEQFF.

The V gene is TRBV2, the J gene TRBJ1-4, with D unclear. Germline lookup yields CDR1 SNHLY and CDR2 FYNNEI. This CDR3 spans 16 amino acids. Trimming removed 4 bases at V and 0 bases at J, with 12 bases between. The CDR3 nucleotides are TGTGCCAGCAGTGCCCACCGGTCGGCAACTAATGAAAAACTGTTTTTT. Its protein is CASSAHRSATNEKLFF.

The chain has TRBV15 and TRBJ2-7, with D tentatively TRBD2 (5 bases). Trimming pared 5 bases from V and 0 bases from J, leaving 8 bases between. CDR1 and CDR2 from the germline V gene are LNHNV and YYDKDF (reference sequence). The CDR3 is made up of 13 amino acids. The CDR3: CATSDGLSYEQYF. DNA of the CDR3: TGTGCCACCAGCGACGGACTCTCCTACGAGCAGTACTTC.

This clone showed up just a few times. The chain combines TRBV19 with TRBJ2-2; 7 positions agree with TRBD2. Germline CDR1 is LNHDA and CDR2 is SQIVND (reference sequence). Trimming removed 7 bases from V and 6 bases from J; junction bases left unmatched: 14. CDR3 length: 16 amino acids. CDR3 protein: CASNPRGEARAGELFF. The CDR3 bases are TGTGCCAGTAATCCCCGGGGGGAGGCAAGGGCCGGGGAGCTGTTTTTT.

In its sample, this clone was seen once. The chain combines TRBV11-2 with TRBJ1-2; D ambiguous. The CDR3 totals 15 residues. Germline V gives CDR1 SGHAT, CDR2 FQNNGV. Trimming took off 1 base at V and 0 bases at J, with 9 bases between the two ends. The CDR3 protein is CASSLGPAANYGYTF. CDR3 bases: TGTGCCAGCAGCTTAGGGCCCGCGGCTAACTATGGCTACACCTTC.

Comments on this clone: Other DNA sequences in the same sample also yield this CDR3. The chain employs TRBV27 and TRBJ1-5; 8 bases agree with TRBD1. In germline, CDR1 is MNHEY, CDR2 SMNVEV (reference sequence). V was clipped by 2 bases and J by 4 bases; unmatched bases: 1. This CDR3 comprises 14 residues. CDR3 in amino acids: CASSLNRGNQPQHF. The CDR3 region has the DNA TGTGCCAGCAGTTTAAACAGGGGGAATCAGCCCCAGCATTTT.

The chain recombines TRBV28 with TRBJ1-1; TRBD1 agrees at 8 bases. J was trimmed by 5 bases and V by 7 bases; bases with no gene match: 9. The CDR3 has 14 amino acids. Per germline, CDR1 MDHEN and CDR2 SYDVKM. The CDR3 loop reads CASTNGQGRTEAFF. CDR3 in DNA: TGTGCCAGCACTAACGGACAGGGAAGGACTGAAGCTTTCTTT.

This clone was observed a single time. This sequence joins TRBV14 and TRBJ2-3, with 8 bases lining up with TRBD1. The germline CDR1 and CDR2 sequences are SGHDN and FVKESK. V dropped 1 base and J dropped 8; count of bases not matched to a gene: 8. The CDR3 runs to 15 residues. CDR3 amino acids: CASSQALAGGGTQYF. CDR3 sequence (DNA): TGTGCCAGCAGCCAAGCCCTAGCAGGGGGCGGTACGCAGTATTTT.

The chain carries TRBV18 and TRBJ2-7; TRBD2 is a possible D gene (6 bases). CDR1 is KGHSH, CDR2 LQKENI, per germline. This CDR3 contains 13 residues. Between the trimmed V and J ends, which lost 6 bases and 1 base, there was a span of 10 bases. CDR3 region: CASSYGTSYEQYF. CDR3 nucleotide sequence: TGTGCCAGCTCGTACGGGACTTCCTACGAGCAGTACTTC.

The chain has TRBV30 and TRBJ1-2; D unclear. This CDR3 region has 11 residues. V dropped 1 base and J dropped 7 bases, with 7 bases sitting between them. Germline V gene data show CDR1 as GTSNPN and CDR2 as SVGIG (reference sequence). CDR3: CAWSGGGGYTF. In nucleotides, the CDR3 is TGTGCCTGGAGTGGGGGAGGTGGCTACACCTTC.

The chain carries TRBV6-5 and TRBJ1-2; 11 nucleotides agree with TRBD1. Germline V gives CDR1 MNHEY, CDR2 SVGAGI. The CDR3 consists of 14 residues. Germline trimming cut 5 bases from V and 4 bases from J; bases unmatched to any gene: 3. The CDR3 DNA follows: TGTGCCAGCAGTCGGGACAGGGGGTCCTATGGCTACACCTTC. Translated, it gives CASSRDRGSYGYTF.

The gene calls are TRBV2 and TRBJ1-2; maybe TRBD1 (6 bases). V was shortened by 3 bases and J by 7 bases, with 15 bases between the two germline ends. The CDR3 spans 14 residues. The V gene's germline CDR1 is SNHLY and CDR2 FYNNEI. The DNA of the CDR3 is TGTGCCAGCAGTGAGCAGGGGTCGTATGGTGGCTACACCTTC. It encodes CASSEQGSYGGYTF.

The chain joins TRBV24-1 to TRBJ1-5, with D tentatively TRBD1 (5 bases). Trimming took 4 bases from V and 6 from J, leaving 12 bases between them. Looked up from germline, CDR1 is KGHDR and CDR2 is SFDVKD. The CDR3 has 14 residues. The CDR3 nucleotides read TGTGCCACCAGTGAAGCAGGGATTGCTCAGCCCCAGCATTTT. This codes for CATSEAGIAQPQHF.

This chain connects TRBV4-3 to TRBJ2-7; tentative D call: TRBD1 (5 bases). The CDR3 runs 15 residues. The V gene's germline CDR1 is LGHNA and CDR2 YSLEER. Trimming removed 0 bases from V and 0 bases from J, with 9 bases in between. CDR3 residues: CASSQEIRASYEQYF. CDR3 coding DNA: TGCGCCAGCAGCCAAGAAATCAGGGCCTCCTACGAGCAGTACTTC.

The chain joins TRBV11-2 to TRBJ1-4; weak D call: TRBD1 (5 bases). Deletions cut 5 bases from V and 0 bases from J, with 13 bases between. This CDR3 region has 16 residues. CDR1 is SGHAT, CDR2 FQNNGV, per germline. The CDR3 region has the DNA TGTGCCAGCAGCCCTCGACAGCCCGCAACTAATGAAAAACTGTTTTTT. Translating it yields CASSPRQPATNEKLFF.

This chain uses TRBV30 with TRBJ2-1, with 10 nucleotides matching TRBD2. V gave up 3 bases and J gave up 2 bases; unmatched junction bases: 4. The CDR3 length is 15 residues. Germline-derived CDR1 and CDR2 are GTSNPN and SVGIG (reference sequence). The CDR3 loop reads CAWSRTSGAYNEQFF. The DNA for the CDR3 is TGTGCCTGGAGCCGGACTAGCGGAGCCTACAATGAGCAGTTCTTC.

The rearrangement joins TRBV19 to TRBJ2-7, with a possible D match to TRBD1 (6 bases). In germline, CDR1 is LNHDA, CDR2 SQIVND (reference sequence). V dropped 5 bases and J dropped 4 bases, with 15 bases sitting between them. The CDR3 totals 14 residues. CDR3 in DNA: TGTGCCAGTAGTGCTGCCAGGGGAAAATACGAGCAGTACTTC. This translates into CASSAARGKYEQYF. The whole variable domain, remainder taken from reference TRBV19 and TRBJ2-7, is DGGITQSPKYLFRKEGQNVTLSCEQNLNHDAMYWYRQDPGQGLRLIYYSQIVNDFQKGDIAEGYSVSREKKESFPLTVTSAQKNPTAFYLCASSAARGKYEQYFGPGTRLTVT.